This TCR beta chain originates from a study of identical twins. This clonotype has more than one count but fewer than ten. Its antigen is unidentified. TCRdb fed the 5' RACE reads into MiXCR, producing one record per CDR3 protein. The sample yields 200,000 to 250,000 distinct CDR3 sequences, about 7.5% seen once. Regarding the study as a whole: Conclusions leaned on cross-sectional statistical analysis and did not track the same donors over time.

The data also belong to a second study, concerning yellow fever vaccine responses in identical twins. From that paper: Twins' vaccine T cell response reportedly seemed partly convergent, partly personalized.

The sample was memory (CD45RO+) T cells sorted from blood. This TCR was recovered from a woman aged 18-30 years in good health.

CDR3 in amino acids: CASRQRQGYSGANVLTF. In DNA, the CDR3 is TGTGCCAGTAGGCAAAGACAGGGGTACTCTGGGGCCAACGTCCTGACTTTC. The chain couples TRBV19 to TRBJ2-6, with TRBD1 matching over 8 bases. The V gene end was trimmed by 6 bases and the J gene end by 0 bases; junction bases not matched to a gene: 7. The CDR3 totals 17 residues. CDR1 is LNHDA and CDR2 is SQIVND in the germline V gene (reference sequence).